This T cell receptor (beta chain) was documented in a study of T cell changes during pregnancy in multiple sclerosis. V gave up 5 bases and J gave up 5 bases; unmatched junction bases: 8. Germline loops: CDR1 SGDLS, CDR2 YYNGEE. CDR3 length: 15 residues. Assay: immunoSEQ multiplex PCR; the TCRdb copy retains only in-frame clones and omits some. In the table there are approximately 62,000 clones, 93% of which are singletons. The sequence derives from a female donor with multiple sclerosis, enrolled in a pregnancy study. Sequencing was performed on CD8+ T cells from peripheral blood mononuclear cells, taken in the second trimester of pregnancy. This sequence joins TRBV9 and TRBJ2-2; TRBD2 matches at 8 bases. The CDR3 DNA follows: TGTGCCAGCAGTCCGAGCGGGGGCAAGACCGGGGAGCTGTTTTTT. This sequence encodes CASSPSGGKTGELFF.